The sample holds many counts of the clone carrying this TCR beta chain. As yet, its antigen is unknown. V shed 2 bases and J 4 bases; nucleotides not matched to a gene: 6. The CDR3 length is 16 residues. Germline values: CDR1 DFQATT, CDR2 SNEGSKA (reference sequence). The sample is drawn from a study of human T cells and chemical hapten exposure. Study as a whole: Yields of TCR per sample differed, chiefly owing to small differences in pooled library volume. Findings of the study overall: Alopecia affected the donors, so their immune response may differ from healthy people's.

Time point reported: patch test 1, 2 weeks after DPC sensitization. Treatment meaning: therapeutic diphenylcyclopropenone sensitization with weekly scalp DPC. Whole blood, unfractionated, served as the material for total RNA extraction. TCRdb reanalysed the RACE reads using MiXCR and keeps one entry per CDR3 protein. The repertoire consists of about 35,000 distinct CDR3 sequences, with roughly 6.4% occurring once and the leading ten covering about a tenth. The sequenced sample was whole blood, obtained in connection with sensitization to the hapten diphenylcyclopropenone (DPC). The TCR sequence derives from a woman aged 25 to 45 with alopecia areata. Some clones in this sample may be carry-over from other donors' samples. This chain connects TRBV20-1 to TRBJ2-5; 14 bases align to TRBD2. The CDR3 DNA follows: TGCAGTGCTAGAAGGACTAGCGGGGGGTTGGCAGAGACCCAGTACTTC. The encoded protein is CSARRTSGGLAETQYF.